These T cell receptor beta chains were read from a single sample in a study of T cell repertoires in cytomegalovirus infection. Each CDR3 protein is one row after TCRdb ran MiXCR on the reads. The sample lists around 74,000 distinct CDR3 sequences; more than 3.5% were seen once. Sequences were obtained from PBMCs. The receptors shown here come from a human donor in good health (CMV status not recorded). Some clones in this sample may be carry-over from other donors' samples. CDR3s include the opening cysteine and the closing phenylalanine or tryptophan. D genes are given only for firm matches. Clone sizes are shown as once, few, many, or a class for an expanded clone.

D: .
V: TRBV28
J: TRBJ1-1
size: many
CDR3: CASSLYGTVQEAFF
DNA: TGTGCCAGCAGTTTATATGGGACCGTCCAGGAGGCTTTCTTT

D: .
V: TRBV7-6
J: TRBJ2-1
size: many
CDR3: CASSQPRGPSSYNEQFF
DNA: TGTGCCAGCAGCCAGCCCCGTGGTCCGAGCTCCTACAATGAGCAGTTCTTC

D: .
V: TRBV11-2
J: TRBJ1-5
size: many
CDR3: CASSRGTASTGNQPQHF
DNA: TGTGCCAGCAGCCGAGGGACCGCCTCCACGGGCAATCAGCCCCAGCATTTT

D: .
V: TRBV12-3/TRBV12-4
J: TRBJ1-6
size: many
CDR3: CASTIWGSYNSPLHF
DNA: TGTGCCAGCACTATCTGGGGGTCCTATAATTCACCCCTCCACTTT

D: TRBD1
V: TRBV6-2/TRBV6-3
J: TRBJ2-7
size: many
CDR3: CASSSQITGVYEQYF
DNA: TGTGCCAGCAGTTCCCAAATTACAGGGGTCTACGAGCAGTACTTC

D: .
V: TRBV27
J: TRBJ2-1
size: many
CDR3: CASSLMQSSYNEQFF
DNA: TGTGCCAGCAGTTTAATGCAGAGCTCCTACAATGAGCAGTTCTTC

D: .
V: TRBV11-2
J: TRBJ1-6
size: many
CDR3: CASSLIREAPLHF
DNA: TGTGCCAGCAGCTTAATCCGGGAGGCGCCCCTCCACTTT

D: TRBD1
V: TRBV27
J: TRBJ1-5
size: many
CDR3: CASSRDREVGQPQHF
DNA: TGTGCCAGCAGTAGGGACAGGGAGGTAGGTCAGCCCCAGCATTTT

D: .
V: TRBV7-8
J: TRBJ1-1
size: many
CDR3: CASSLRTLNTEAFF
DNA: TGTGCCAGCAGCTTAAGGACCTTGAACACTGAAGCTTTCTTT

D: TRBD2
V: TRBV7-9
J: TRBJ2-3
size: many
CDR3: CASSLALAGSTDTQYF
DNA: TGTGCCAGCAGCTTAGCGCTAGCGGGGAGCACAGATACGCAGTATTTT